This TCR beta chain was captured by sequencing in a study of radiotherapy plus CTLA-4 blockade in lung cancer. Regarding the study as a whole: In blood, tumor-derived TCR clones expanded after radiotherapy plus ipilimumab.

Sequencing was performed with immunoSEQ multiplex PCR; in TCRdb, only in-frame clones are kept and a portion is missing. The sample comprises about 68,000 clones, less than 80% of which are singletons, and more than 8.5% rests with the top ten. Germline lookup yields CDR1 ENHRY and CDR2 SYGVKD. This CDR3 has 14 amino acids. V shed 2 bases and J 6 bases; nucleotides not matched to a gene: 3. Concerning this clone itself: Its target is not known.

Sequenced here: peripheral blood, sampled from a patient treated with radiotherapy plus ipilimumab. This chain links TRBV10-3 with TRBJ1-1, with TRBD1 identical over 10 bases. The source of this sequence is a human donor with non-small cell lung cancer who had a complete response to radiotherapy plus ipilimumab. Written as DNA, the CDR3 is TGTGCCATCAGTGAGGACAGGGGGCCAGCTGAAGCTTTCTTT. Translating gives CAISEDRGPAEAFF.